This T cell receptor (beta chain) appears in the sequencing data of a study of cytomegalovirus exposure and HLA in healthy donors. Study-level results: Per a later analysis, about 18,000 TCR beta sequences showed association with HLA alleles at 0.05 false discovery rate. CMV antigen specificity of a few CMV-associated chains was confirmed in vitro.

This clone has a single count. What it recognizes is unknown. The PCR had 60 Vbeta and 13 Jbeta primers. Assay used: immunoSEQ multiplex PCR; TCRdb lists only in-frame clones, some missing. The sample lists 130,000 or so clones; 65% to 75% were seen once. Germline V gene data show CDR1 as SNHLY and CDR2 as FYNNEI. V was clipped by 8 bases and J by 8 bases, with 13 bases between them. CDR3 length: 12 amino acids. As for the donors, each was a healthy bone marrow donor. At sampling all donors were nominally healthy, likely with unrecorded immune exposures. This clonotype was obtained from a man in his forties in good health and CMV-seropositive. The chain is built from TRBV2 and TRBJ1-5, with D unresolved. The sample was PBMCs. The CDR3 DNA reads as TGTGCCAGCTCTTCCGGGGATGAGCCCCAGCATTTT. Translating gives CASSSGDEPQHF.